The source of this TCR beta chain is a study of control samples from healthy donors and cancer patients. Profiled with immunoSEQ multiplex PCR; TCRdb holds only in-frame clones, not every one. In the table there are 40,000 to 60,000 clones, 75% to 90% of which are singletons. Specimen: PBMCs. This clonotype was sampled from a man aged 55 to 70 with head and neck cancer.

The DNA for the CDR3 is TGTGCCAGTAGCACCAAGTATGGCTACACCTTC. Amino acid sequence: CASSTKYGYTF. The rearrangement uses TRBV19 and TRBJ1-2; the D is unclear. V was trimmed by 6 bases and J by 5 bases, leaving 7 bases between them. CDR1 and CDR2 (germline): LNHDA, SQIVND (reference sequence). The CDR3 is 11 amino acids.